The clone carrying this T cell receptor (beta chain) has only a few counts. The CDR3 loop spans 12 amino acids. V lost 5 bases and J 8 bases, leaving 9 bases between the germline ends. CDR1 is LNHDA, CDR2 SQIVND, per germline (reference sequence). This sample was included in a study of shared clonotypes between healthy human individuals. DNA from unsorted PBMC was sequenced on ten immunoSEQ deep assay plates. Study processing details: With immunoSEQ giving junction-only sequences and no quality scores, filtering differed. TCRdb's table, derived via immunoSEQ multiplex PCR, lists solely in-frame clones and lacks some. V and J calls and clone size follow that table, whereas D and trimming were derived from the DNA. The sample gives around 480,000 clones, roughly 79% of which show up once; approximately 12% is in the top ten.

This receptor was identified in a woman between 35 and 50 years old in good health. Some clones in this sample may be carry-over from other donors' samples. Source material: PBMCs. The V call is TRBV19, the J call TRBJ1-4; no reliable D call. In DNA form, the CDR3 reads TGTGCCAGTAGTCCGAGGGAAGAAAAACTGTTTTTT. It translates to CASSPREEKLFF. The whole variable domain, filled in from reference TRBV19 and TRBJ1-4, reads DGGITQSPKYLFRKEGQNVTLSCEQNLNHDAMYWYRQDPGQGLRLIYYSQIVNDFQKGDIAEGYSVSREKKESFPLTVTSAQKNPTAFYLCASSPREEKLFFGSGTQLSVL.